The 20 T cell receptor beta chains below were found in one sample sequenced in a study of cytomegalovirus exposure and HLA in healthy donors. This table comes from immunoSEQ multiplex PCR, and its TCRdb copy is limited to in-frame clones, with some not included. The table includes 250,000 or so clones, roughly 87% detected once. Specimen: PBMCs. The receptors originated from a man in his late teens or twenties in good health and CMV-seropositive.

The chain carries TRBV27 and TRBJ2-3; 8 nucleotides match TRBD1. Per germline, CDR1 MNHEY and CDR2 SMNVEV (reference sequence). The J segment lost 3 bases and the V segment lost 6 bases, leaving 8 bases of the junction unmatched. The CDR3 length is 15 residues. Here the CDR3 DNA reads TGTGCCAGCAGCTACCTGACAGGGGTGACAGATACGCAGTATTTT. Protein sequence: CASSYLTGVTDTQYF.

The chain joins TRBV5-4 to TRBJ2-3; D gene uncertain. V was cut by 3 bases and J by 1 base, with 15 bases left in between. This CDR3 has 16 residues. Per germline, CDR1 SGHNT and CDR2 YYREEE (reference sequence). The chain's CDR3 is CASSSEHGGGTDTQYF. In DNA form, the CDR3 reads TGTGCCAGCAGCTCCGAGCACGGCGGCGGCACAGATACGCAGTATTTT.

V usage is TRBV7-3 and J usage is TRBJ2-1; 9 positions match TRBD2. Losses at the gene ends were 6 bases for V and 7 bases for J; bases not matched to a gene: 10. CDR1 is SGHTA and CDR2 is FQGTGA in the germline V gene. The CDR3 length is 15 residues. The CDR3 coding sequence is TGTGCCAGCAGTTCCGGGACTAGCCTATGGAATGAGCAGTTCTTC. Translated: CASSSGTSLWNEQFF.

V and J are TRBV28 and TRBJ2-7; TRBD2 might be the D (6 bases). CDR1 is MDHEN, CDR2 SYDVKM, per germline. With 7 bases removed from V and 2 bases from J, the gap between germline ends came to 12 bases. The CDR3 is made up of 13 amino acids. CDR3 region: CASKSGEPYEQYF. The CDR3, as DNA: TGTGCCAGCAAGTCGGGGGAGCCCTACGAGCAGTACTTC.

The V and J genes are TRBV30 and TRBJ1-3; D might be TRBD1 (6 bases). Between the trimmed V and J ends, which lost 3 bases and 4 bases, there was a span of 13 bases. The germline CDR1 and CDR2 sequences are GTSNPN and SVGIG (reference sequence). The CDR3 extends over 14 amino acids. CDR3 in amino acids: CAWRGGASGNTIYF. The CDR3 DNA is TGTGCCTGGAGAGGGGGGGCATCGGGAAACACCATATATTTT. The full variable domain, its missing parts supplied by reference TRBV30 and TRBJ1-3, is SQTIHQWPATLVQPVGSPLSLECTVEGTSNPNLYWYRQAAGRGLQLLFYSVGIGQISSEVPQNLSASRPQDRQFILSSKKLLLSDSGFYLCAWRGGASGNTIYFGEGSWLTVV.

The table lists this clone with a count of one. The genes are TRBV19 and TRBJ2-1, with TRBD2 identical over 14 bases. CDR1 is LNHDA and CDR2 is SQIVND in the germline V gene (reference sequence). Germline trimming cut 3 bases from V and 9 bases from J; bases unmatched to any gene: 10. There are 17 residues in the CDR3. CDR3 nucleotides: TGTGCCAGTAGTATCCTACGAGGACTAGCGGGAGGAGGTGAGCAGTTCTTC. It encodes CASSILRGLAGGGEQFF.

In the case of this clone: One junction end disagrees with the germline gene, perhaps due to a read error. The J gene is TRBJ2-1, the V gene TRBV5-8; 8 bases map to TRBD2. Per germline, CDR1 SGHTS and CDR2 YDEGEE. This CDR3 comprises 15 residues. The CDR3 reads CASSLGLVLYNEQFF. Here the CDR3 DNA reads TGTGCCAGCAGTTTGGGACTAGTCCTCTACAATGAGCAGTTCTTC.

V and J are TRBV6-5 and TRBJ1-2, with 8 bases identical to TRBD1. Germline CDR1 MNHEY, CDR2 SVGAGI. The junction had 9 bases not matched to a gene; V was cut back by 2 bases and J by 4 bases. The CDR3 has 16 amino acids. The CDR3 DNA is TGTGCCAGCAGTTACCAAGGACAGGGAGGGTCCTATGGCTACACCTTC. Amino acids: CASSYQGQGGSYGYTF.

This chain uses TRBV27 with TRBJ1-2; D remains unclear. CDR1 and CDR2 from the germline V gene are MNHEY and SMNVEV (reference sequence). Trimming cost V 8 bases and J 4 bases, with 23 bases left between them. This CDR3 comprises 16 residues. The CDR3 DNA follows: TGTGCCAGCGCCAGAGGGAAGGGCAAAGCGATCTATGGCTACACCTTC. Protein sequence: CASARGKGKAIYGYTF.

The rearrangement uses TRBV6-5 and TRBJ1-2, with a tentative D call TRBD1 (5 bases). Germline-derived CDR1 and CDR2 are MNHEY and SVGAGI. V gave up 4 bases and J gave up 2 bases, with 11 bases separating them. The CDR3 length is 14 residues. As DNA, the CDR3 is TGTGCCAGCAGTTCCCGGACACCAAACTATGGCTACACCTTC. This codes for CASSSRTPNYGYTF.

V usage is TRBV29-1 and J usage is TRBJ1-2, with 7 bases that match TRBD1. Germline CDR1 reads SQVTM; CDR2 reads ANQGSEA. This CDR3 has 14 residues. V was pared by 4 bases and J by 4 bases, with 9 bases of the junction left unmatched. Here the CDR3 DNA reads TGCAGCGTTGTCCAGGGGGGTTTGACCTATGGCTACACCTTC. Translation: CSVVQGGLTYGYTF.

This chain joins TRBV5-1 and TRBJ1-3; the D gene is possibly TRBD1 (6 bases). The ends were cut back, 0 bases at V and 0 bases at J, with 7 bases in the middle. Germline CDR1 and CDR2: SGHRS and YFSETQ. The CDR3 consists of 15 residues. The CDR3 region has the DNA TGCGCCAGCAGCTTGGGGACAGCCTCTGGAAACACCATATATTTT. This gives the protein CASSLGTASGNTIYF.

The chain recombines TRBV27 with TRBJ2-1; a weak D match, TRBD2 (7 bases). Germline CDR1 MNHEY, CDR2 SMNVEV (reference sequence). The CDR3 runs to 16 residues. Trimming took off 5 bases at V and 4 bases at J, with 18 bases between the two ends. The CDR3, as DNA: TGTGCCAGCAGTGGGAGGGGGGGGCGTCTATACAATGAGCAGTTCTTC. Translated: CASSGRGGRLYNEQFF.

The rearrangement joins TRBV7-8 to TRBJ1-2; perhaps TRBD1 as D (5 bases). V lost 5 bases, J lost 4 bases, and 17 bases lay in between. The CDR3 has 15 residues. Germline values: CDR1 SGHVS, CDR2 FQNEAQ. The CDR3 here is CASSRPGSRVYGYTF. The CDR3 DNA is TGTGCCAGCAGCCGCCCAGGGAGCCGTGTCTATGGCTACACCTTC.

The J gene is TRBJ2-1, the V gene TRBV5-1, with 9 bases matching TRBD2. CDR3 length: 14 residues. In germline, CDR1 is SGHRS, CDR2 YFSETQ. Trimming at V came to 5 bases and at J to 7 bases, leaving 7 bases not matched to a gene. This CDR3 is CASSGREGRNEQFF. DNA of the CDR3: TGCGCCAGCAGTGGGCGGGAGGGCCGGAATGAGCAGTTCTTC.

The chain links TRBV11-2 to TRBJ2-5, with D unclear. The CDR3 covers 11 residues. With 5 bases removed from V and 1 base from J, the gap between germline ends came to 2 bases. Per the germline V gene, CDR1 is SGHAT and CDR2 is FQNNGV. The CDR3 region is CASSVQETQYF. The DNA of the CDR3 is TGTGCCAGCAGCGTCCAAGAGACCCAGTACTTC.

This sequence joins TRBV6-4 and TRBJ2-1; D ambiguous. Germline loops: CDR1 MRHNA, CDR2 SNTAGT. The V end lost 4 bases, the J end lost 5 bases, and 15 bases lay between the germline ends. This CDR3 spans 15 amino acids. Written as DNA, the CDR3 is TGTGCCAGCAGTGCCCACGACAAGCCCAACAATGAGCAGTTCTTC. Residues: CASSAHDKPNNEQFF.

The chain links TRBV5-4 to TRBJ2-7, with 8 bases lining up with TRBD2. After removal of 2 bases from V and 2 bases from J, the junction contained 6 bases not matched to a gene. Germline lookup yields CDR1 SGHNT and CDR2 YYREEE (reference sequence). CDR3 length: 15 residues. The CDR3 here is CASSFGTSRPYEQYF. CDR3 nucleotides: TGTGCCAGCAGCTTCGGGACTAGTCGCCCCTACGAGCAGTACTTC.

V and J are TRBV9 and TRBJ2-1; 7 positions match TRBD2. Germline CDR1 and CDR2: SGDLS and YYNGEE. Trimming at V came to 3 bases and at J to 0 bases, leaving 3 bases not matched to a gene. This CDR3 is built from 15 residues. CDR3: CASSDQRGSYNEQFF. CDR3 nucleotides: TGTGCCAGCAGCGACCAGCGGGGCTCCTACAATGAGCAGTTCTTC.

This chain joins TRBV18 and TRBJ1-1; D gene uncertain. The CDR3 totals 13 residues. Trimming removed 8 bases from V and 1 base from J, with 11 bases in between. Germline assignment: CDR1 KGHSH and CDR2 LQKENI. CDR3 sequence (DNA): TGTGCCAGCACCAGCCGGGGGAACACTGAAGCTTTCTTT. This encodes CASTSRGNTEAFF.